This T cell receptor beta chain was recorded in a study of shared clonotypes between healthy human individuals. It was into CD45RA+ naive and CD45RA-negative memory subsets that the CD4+ cells were split. Study-wide results and limits: The four-donor shared clonotypes exceeded non-shared clonotypes in generation probability, with non-shared ones scoring lower.

This clone was seen just once. The antigen is unknown. The CDR3 extends over 14 amino acids. Germline V lookup: CDR1 SNHLY, CDR2 FYNNEI. Trimming cost V 1 base and J 5 bases, with 8 bases left between them. Sequencing used immunoSEQ multiplex PCR; TCRdb keeps in-frame clones, though not all of them. The data show about 1.4 million clones, roughly 95% seen once. The sequence derives from a man under 40 in good health. V gene TRBV2 combines with J gene TRBJ2-2; D uncertain. The specimen sequenced was naive CD4+ T cells sorted from blood. Noted subset: CD45RA+ positively selected. The CDR3 nucleotides read TGTGCCAGCAGTGAAGTCCGGGTGACCGGGGAGCTGTTTTTT. Its protein is CASSEVRVTGELFF.